The sequence of this TCR beta chain was determined in a study of radiotherapy plus CTLA-4 blockade in lung cancer. TCRdb's table, derived via immunoSEQ multiplex PCR, lists solely in-frame clones and lacks some. Of over 10,000 clones listed, roughly four fifths were seen once; the top ten hold approximately 32%. This clone came up once. The antigen is unknown. Whole-study findings and limits: There was expansion of tumor-derived TCR clones in blood after radiotherapy plus ipilimumab. Reportedly, early blood T cell clone dynamics best predicted response, with interferon-beta.

The CDR3 covers 13 residues. Looked up from germline, CDR1 is LGHNA and CDR2 is YSLEER. With 3 bases removed from V and 9 bases from J, the gap between germline ends came to 12 bases. The chain carries TRBV4-3 and TRBJ2-1, with D possibly matching TRBD1 (5 bases). The TCR originated in a human donor with non-small cell lung cancer that progressed on radiotherapy plus ipilimumab. The material was peripheral blood, obtained from a patient treated with radiotherapy plus ipilimumab. The CDR3 DNA is TGCGCCAGCAGCCACCTAGGTGGGGCTGAGCAGTTCTTC. It specifies CASSHLGGAEQFF.